This T cell receptor beta chain was identified in a study of tumor-infiltrating lymphocytes in primary liver carcinoma. Starting from 400 to 500 ng of total RNA, TCR beta cDNA was produced with a primer in the constant region. Slightly modified ARM-PCR, run as three nested multiplex PCR rounds, produced the TCR beta libraries. Forward primers for TRBV1-TRBV30 and a C-beta reverse primer served the first two PCR rounds, at roughly 10 cycles each. Using its own MiXCR run on the multiplex PCR reads, TCRdb lists one record per CDR3 protein. This sample carries about 180,000 distinct CDR3 sequences, roughly three fifths of them seen once, and the ten largest clones take approximately 67%. In the case of this clonotype: Germline is not matched at one junction end, which may reflect a read error.

Unsorted whole blood supplied the RNA, and germline DNA was extracted too. Chronic HBV infection was present in the patients, who were treatment-naive. Germline lookup yields CDR1 MGHRA and CDR2 YSYEKL. The length of the CDR3 is 18 residues. This clonotype originated in a man aged 35 to 55 with primary liver carcinoma and hepatitis B virus infection. Sequenced material: peripheral blood. This sequence joins TRBV4-1 and TRBJ2-2, with TRBD2 matching over 10 bases. This chain's CDR3 is CTSTISGVAGGGTGELFF. The CDR3 DNA follows: TGCACCAGCACCATCTCGGGGGTAGCGGGAGGAGGGACCGGGGAGCTGTTTTTT.